This is a list of T cell receptor beta chains from one sample in a study of blood T cell repertoires in COVID-19. The assay was immunoSEQ multiplex PCR, and TCRdb's table has in-frame clones only and misses some. The sample lists about 350,000 clones; approximately 91% were seen once. Sequences were obtained from PBMCs or T cells enriched from blood (not recorded which). The receptors derive from a woman aged 25 to 39 who had been exposed to COVID-19. The CDR3 runs from the conserved cysteine through the conserved F or W. A D gene is named only where the DNA matches it firmly. Some rows have no size entry. The others give once, few or many, or a class for an expanded clone.

D	size	length	V	J	CDR3	DNA
NA	NA	18	TRBV28	TRBJ2-2	CASSFGRGLGWGTGELFF	TGTGCCAGCAGTTTTGGCCGAGGGCTGGGATGGGGCACCGGGGAGCTGTTTTTT
TRBD1	NA	16	TRBV19	TRBJ2-5	CASSIATGGFQETQYF	TGTGCCAGTAGTATAGCAACAGGGGGCTTCCAGGAGACCCAGTACTTC
TRBD1	NA	19	TRBV6-4	TRBJ2-2	CASSDRPGTGAPNTGELFF	TGTGCCAGCAGTGACCGTCCCGGGACAGGGGCCCCGAACACCGGGGAGCTGTTTTTT
TRBD1	NA	14	TRBV19	TRBJ1-6	CASTRDRDGSPLHF	TGTGCCAGTACCAGGGACAGGGACGGTTCACCCCTCCACTTT
TRBD1	NA	14	TRBV7-9	TRBJ2-5	CASSARDRVVGQYF	TGTGCCAGCAGCGCCCGGGACAGGGTGGTGGGCCAGTACTTC
TRBD1	NA	13	TRBV10-3	TRBJ2-1	CAITGTGENEQFF	TGTGCCATCACTGGGACAGGGGAGAATGAGCAGTTCTTC
NA	once	16	TRBV14	TRBJ2-3	CASSQGSGGSTDTQYF	TGTGCCAGCAGCCAGGGGAGCGGCGGGAGCACAGATACGCAGTATTTT
NA	NA	18	TRBV5-1	TRBJ1-6	CASSLAQGKGSYNSPLHF	TGCGCCAGCAGCTTGGCCCAGGGGAAGGGCTCCTATAATTCACCCCTCCACTTT
NA	NA	15	TRBV5-3	TRBJ2-7	CARSLKRERFYEQYF	TGTGCCAGAAGCTTGAAGCGTGAGAGATTCTACGAGCAGTACTTC
NA	few	14	TRBV28	TRBJ2-7	CASTAAGRGYEQYF	TGTGCCAGCACCGCTGCCGGCAGGGGCTACGAGCAGTACTTC
TRBD1	once	19	TRBV9	TRBJ1-2	CASSPSFLVWTGGDYGYTF	TGTGCCAGCAGCCCATCTTTCTTGGTTTGGACAGGGGGTGACTATGGCTACACCTTC
TRBD1	NA	14	TRBV19	TRBJ1-2	CASSTRQGENGYTF	TGTGCCAGTAGTACGAGGCAGGGGGAAAATGGCTACACCTTC
NA	NA	15	TRBV6-5	TRBJ1-2	CASSYLGEAYSGYTF	TGTGCCAGCAGTTACTTGGGGGAGGCTTACTCTGGCTACACCTTC
NA	NA	15	TRBV10-3	TRBJ2-7	CAIKGSRAFSDEQYF	TGTGCCATCAAAGGGTCCAGGGCCTTCTCCGACGAGCAGTACTTC
TRBD2	NA	17	TRBV5-4	TRBJ2-3	CASSSGTSGRNTDTQYF	TGTGCCAGCAGCTCAGGGACTAGCGGGAGAAACACAGATACGCAGTATTTT
TRBD1	NA	15	TRBV5-6	TRBJ1-6	CASSLAQGVDSPLHF	TGTGCCAGCAGCCTTGCGCAGGGGGTGGATTCACCCCTCCACTTT
NA	NA	16	TRBV24-1	TRBJ1-2	CATSDALTGALSGYTF	TGTGCCACCAGTGATGCACTGACAGGAGCCCTCTCCGGCTACACCTTC
NA	NA	15	TRBV6-5	TRBJ2-2	CASSTWTVNTGELFF	TGTGCCAGCAGTACCTGGACAGTAAACACCGGGGAGCTGTTTTTT
TRBD2	NA	16	TRBV4-1	TRBJ2-1	CASSQDPGGSYNEQFF	TGCGCCAGCAGCCAAGATCCGGGAGGCTCCTACAATGAGCAGTTCTTC
NA	few	16	TRBV10-3	TRBJ2-7	CAISESTPDRPYEQYF	TGTGCCATCAGTGAGTCGACTCCGGACAGACCCTACGAGCAGTACTTC
TRBD2	NA	19	TRBV15	TRBJ2-3	CATSRDPSYDGGVEDTQYF	TGTGCCACCAGCAGAGATCCGTCCTATGATGGGGGGGTGGAAGATACGCAGTATTTT
NA	NA	14	TRBV11-3	TRBJ1-2	CASSLETTSYGYTF	TGTGCCAGCAGCTTAGAGACAACCTCCTATGGCTACACCTTC
NA	NA	13	TRBV11-3	TRBJ2-7	CASSLASAGEQYF	TGTGCCAGCAGCTTGGCTAGCGCAGGCGAGCAGTACTTC
TRBD1	NA	15	TRBV7-3	TRBJ2-2	CASSLSDRVAGELFF	TGTGCCAGCAGCTTATCAGACAGGGTTGCCGGGGAGCTGTTTTTT
NA	NA	15	TRBV18	TRBJ2-7	CASSRDRSTTYEQYF	TGTGCCAGCTCTCGAGACAGGTCAACAACCTACGAGCAGTACTTC
NA	NA	16	TRBV25-1	TRBJ2-1	CASSEYGVPPYNEQFF	TGTGCCAGCAGTGAATACGGGGTCCCACCTTACAATGAGCAGTTCTTC
TRBD2	NA	17	TRBV9	TRBJ2-7	CASSPSFFAGGSSEQYF	TGTGCCAGCAGCCCTAGTTTTTTTGCGGGAGGGTCGTCCGAGCAGTACTTC
TRBD1	NA	16	TRBV11-3	TRBJ2-3	CASSMRQGPSTDTQYF	TGTGCCAGCAGCATGAGACAGGGTCCTAGCACAGATACGCAGTATTTT
NA	once	16	TRBV27	TRBJ2-1	CASSFGLARSYNEQFF	TGTGCCAGCAGTTTCGGCCTAGCTCGCTCCTACAATGAGCAGTTCTTC
TRBD1	NA	19	TRBV9	TRBJ1-2	CASSSFTGTGSSPDYGYTF	TGTGCCAGCAGCTCATTTACCGGGACAGGCTCTTCTCCCGACTATGGCTACACCTTC
NA	NA	14	TRBV28	TRBJ1-5	CASRGTGGWQPQHF	TGTGCCAGTCGGGGTACGGGAGGTTGGCAGCCCCAGCATTTT
NA	NA	13	TRBV7-9	TRBJ1-1	CASSLRGDTEAFF	TGTGCCAGCAGCTTGCGGGGTGACACTGAAGCTTTCTTT
NA	once	14	TRBV30	TRBJ2-4	CAWRPYLSENIQYF	TGTGCCTGGAGACCCTATTTGTCGGAAAACATTCAGTACTTC
NA	NA	13	TRBV2	TRBJ2-7	CASSERFVHEQYF	TGTGCCAGCAGTGAACGTTTTGTTCACGAGCAGTACTTC
NA	NA	14	TRBV13	TRBJ2-7	CASSPRGPPDGQYF	TGTGCCAGCAGCCCCAGAGGGCCGCCTGATGGGCAGTACTTC
NA	NA	16	TRBV25-1	TRBJ2-1	CASSEQTQGPYNEQFF	TGTGCCAGCAGTGAACAAACCCAGGGCCCCTACAATGAGCAGTTCTTC
NA	NA	11	TRBV12-3/TRBV12-4	TRBJ2-1	CASSLGLGPFF	TGTGCCAGCAGTTTAGGGCTGGGCCCTTTCTTC
NA	NA	16	TRBV2	TRBJ2-6	CASSPDREGWANVLTF	TGTGCCAGCAGCCCGGACAGGGAGGGCTGGGCCAACGTCCTGACTTTC
TRBD2	once	16	TRBV28	TRBJ2-5	CASSFPRTSGRETQYF	TGTGCCAGCAGTTTCCCGCGGACTAGCGGGAGAGAGACCCAGTACTTC
TRBD1	NA	15	TRBV6-5	TRBJ2-7	CASSKDRGWPYEQYF	TGTGCCAGCAGTAAGGACAGGGGATGGCCCTACGAGCAGTACTTC